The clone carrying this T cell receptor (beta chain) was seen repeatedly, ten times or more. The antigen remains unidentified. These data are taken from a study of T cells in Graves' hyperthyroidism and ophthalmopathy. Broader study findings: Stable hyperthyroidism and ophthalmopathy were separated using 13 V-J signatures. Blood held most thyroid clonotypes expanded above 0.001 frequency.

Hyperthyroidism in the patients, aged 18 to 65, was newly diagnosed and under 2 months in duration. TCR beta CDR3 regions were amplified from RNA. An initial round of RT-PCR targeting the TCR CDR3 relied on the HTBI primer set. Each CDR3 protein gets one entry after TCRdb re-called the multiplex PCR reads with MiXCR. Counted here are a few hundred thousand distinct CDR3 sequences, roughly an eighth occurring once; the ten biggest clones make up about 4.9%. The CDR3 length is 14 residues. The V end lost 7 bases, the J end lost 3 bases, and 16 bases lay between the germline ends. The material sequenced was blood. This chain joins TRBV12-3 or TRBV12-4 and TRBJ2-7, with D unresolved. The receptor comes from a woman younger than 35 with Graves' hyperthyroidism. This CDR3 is CASTPGSSVYEQYF. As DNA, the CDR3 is TGTGCCAGCACCCCTGGCTCGTCAGTCTACGAGCAGTACTTC.